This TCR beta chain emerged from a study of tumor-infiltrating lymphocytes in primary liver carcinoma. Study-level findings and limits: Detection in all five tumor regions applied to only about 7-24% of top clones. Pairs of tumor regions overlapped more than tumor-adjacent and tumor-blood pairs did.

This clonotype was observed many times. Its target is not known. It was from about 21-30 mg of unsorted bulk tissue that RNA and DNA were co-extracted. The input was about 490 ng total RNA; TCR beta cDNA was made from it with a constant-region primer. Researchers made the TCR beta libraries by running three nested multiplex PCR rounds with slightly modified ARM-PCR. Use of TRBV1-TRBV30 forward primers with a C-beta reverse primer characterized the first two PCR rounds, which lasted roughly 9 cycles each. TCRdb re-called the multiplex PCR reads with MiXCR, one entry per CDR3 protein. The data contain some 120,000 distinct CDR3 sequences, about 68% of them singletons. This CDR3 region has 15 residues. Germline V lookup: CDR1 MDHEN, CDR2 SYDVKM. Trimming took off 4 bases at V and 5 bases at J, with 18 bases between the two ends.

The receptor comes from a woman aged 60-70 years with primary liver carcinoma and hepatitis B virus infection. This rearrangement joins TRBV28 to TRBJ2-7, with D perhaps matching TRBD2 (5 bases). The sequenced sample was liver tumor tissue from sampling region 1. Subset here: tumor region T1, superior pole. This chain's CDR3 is CASSSPRAGRDEQYF. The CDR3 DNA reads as TGTGCCAGCAGTTCCCCTCGGGCGGGCCGGGACGAGCAGTACTTC.